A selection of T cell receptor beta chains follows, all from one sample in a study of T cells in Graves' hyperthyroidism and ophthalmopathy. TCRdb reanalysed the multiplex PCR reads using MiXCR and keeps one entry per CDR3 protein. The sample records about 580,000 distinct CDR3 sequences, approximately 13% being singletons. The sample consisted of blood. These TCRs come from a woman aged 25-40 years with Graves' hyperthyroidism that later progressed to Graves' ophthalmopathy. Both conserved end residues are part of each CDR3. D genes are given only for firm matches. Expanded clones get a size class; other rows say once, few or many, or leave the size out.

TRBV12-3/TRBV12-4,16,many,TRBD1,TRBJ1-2,CASSTGQGEGGSGYTF,TGTGCCAGCAGTACGGGACAGGGAGAAGGAGGAAGCGGCTACACCTTC
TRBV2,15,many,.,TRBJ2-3,CASSAVRDSTDTQYF,TGTGCCAGCAGTGCTGTAAGGGATAGCACAGATACGCAGTATTTT
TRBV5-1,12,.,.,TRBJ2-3,CASNDLGDTQYF,TGCGCCAGCAATGACTTAGGAGATACGCAGTATTTT
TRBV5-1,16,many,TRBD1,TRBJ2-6,CASSFAGGSGANVLTF,TGCGCCAGCAGCTTCGCAGGGGGATCTGGGGCCAACGTCCTGACTTTC
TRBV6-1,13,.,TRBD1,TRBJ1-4,CASSPGGIEKLFF,TGTGCCAGCAGTCCAGGGGGTATTGAAAAACTGTTTTTT
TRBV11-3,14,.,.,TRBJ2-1,CASGGGGDFSEQFF,TGTGCCAGCGGCGGAGGGGGTGATTTCAGTGAGCAGTTCTTC
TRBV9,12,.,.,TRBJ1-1,CASSAEGGRAFF,TGTGCCAGCAGCGCCGAGGGAGGGCGGGCTTTCTTT
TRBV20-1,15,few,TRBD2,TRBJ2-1,CSARPFAGGYVEQFF,TGCAGTGCTAGGCCCTTCGCGGGAGGGTACGTTGAGCAGTTCTTC
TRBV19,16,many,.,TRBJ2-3,CASSIFPRGAADTQYF,TGTGCCAGTAGTATATTTCCACGGGGGGCGGCAGATACGCAGTATTTT
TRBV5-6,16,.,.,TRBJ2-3,CASSRGLAGAGDTQYF,TGTGCCAGCAGCAGGGGGCTAGCGGGTGCGGGAGATACGCAGTATTTT
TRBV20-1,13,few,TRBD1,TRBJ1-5,CSAIGTGNQPQHF,TGCAGTGCCATCGGGACAGGTAATCAGCCCCAGCATTTT
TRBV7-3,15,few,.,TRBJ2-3,CASSQKLESRDTQYF,TGTGCCAGCAGCCAAAAACTGGAAAGTAGGGATACGCAGTATTTT
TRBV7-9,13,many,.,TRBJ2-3,CASSLSYVVTQYF,TGTGCCAGCAGCTTATCCTATGTGGTTACGCAGTATTTT
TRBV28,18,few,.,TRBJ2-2,CASSLAGAGIEHTGELFF,TGTGCCAGCAGTTTAGCCGGGGCTGGTATTGAACACACCGGGGAGCTGTTTTTT
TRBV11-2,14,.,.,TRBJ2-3,CASSYAGRTDTQYF,TGTGCCAGCAGCTATGCGGGGCGCACAGATACGCAGTATTTT
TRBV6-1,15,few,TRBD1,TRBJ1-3,CASRRDSLSGNTIYF,TGTGCCAGCAGACGGGACAGCCTCTCTGGAAACACCATATATTTT
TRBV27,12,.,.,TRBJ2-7,CASSAHNYEQYF,TGTGCCAGCAGTGCCCACAACTACGAGCAGTACTTC
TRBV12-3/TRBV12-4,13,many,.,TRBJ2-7,CASSLTLTYEQYF,TGTGCCAGCAGCCTAACTTTAACCTACGAGCAGTACTTC
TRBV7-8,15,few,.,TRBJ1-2,CASSFGVRGAGGYTF,TGTGCCAGCAGCTTTGGGGTTAGAGGGGCGGGTGGCTACACCTTC
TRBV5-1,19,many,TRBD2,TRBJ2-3,CASSLAASGRITSTDTQYF,TGCGCCAGCAGCTTGGCGGCTAGCGGGAGGATAACTAGCACAGATACGCAGTATTTT
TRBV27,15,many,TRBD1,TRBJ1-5,CASSGGQGVNQPQHF,TGTGCCAGCAGTGGGGGACAGGGAGTGAATCAGCCCCAGCATTTT
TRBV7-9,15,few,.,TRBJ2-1,CASTQGSRGYNEQFF,TGTGCCAGCACCCAGGGAAGCAGGGGCTACAATGAGCAGTTCTTC
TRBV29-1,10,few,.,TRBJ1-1,CSVRGLSAFF,TGCAGCGTTAGAGGACTGAGCGCTTTCTTT